The clone carrying this T cell receptor (beta chain) has just a few counts. Its specificity is unknown. TCRdb recomputed calls from the PCR reads with MiXCR, one row per CDR3 protein. The sample comprises more than 550,000 distinct CDR3 sequences, 25% of which are singletons, and about 0.8% rests with the top ten. This sample is part of a study of molecular identifiers for immune sequencing clone quantification. Broader study findings: Barcode collisions between identical TCR molecules could shrink estimates of highly expanded clone sizes.

Between the trimmed V and J ends, which lost 0 bases and 5 bases, there was a span of 9 bases. Germline V lookup: CDR1 SGHVS, CDR2 FNYEAQ. The CDR3 extends over 14 amino acids. Sequencing was carried out using naive CD8+ T cells from blood, with Jurkat cell RNA spiked in. The subset was: FACS-sorted CD8+CD4-CCR7+CD45RA+ naive T cells. This receptor was obtained from a human donor in good health. Some libraries in this study had Jurkat cell RNA spiked in. The chain combines TRBV7-6 with TRBJ2-3, with no clear D. The DNA of the CDR3 is TGTGCCAGCAGCTTAGCTGGGGAACGAGATACGCAGTATTTT. It translates to CASSLAGERDTQYF. Based on the CDR3 plus reference TRBV7-6 and TRBJ2-3, the full variable domain is GAGVSQSPRYKVTKRGQDVALRCDPISGHVSLYWYRQALGQGPEFLTYFNYEAQQDKSGLPNDRFSAERPEGSISTLTIQRTEQRDSAMYRCASSLAGERDTQYFGPGTRLTVL.